A single sample gave rise to the 22 T cell receptor beta chains below, sequenced in a study of blood T cell repertoires in COVID-19. Some clones are missing from TCRdb's copy, which holds only in-frame ones; the method was immunoSEQ multiplex PCR. The table has around 230,000 clones, 80% to 85% seen once. The sequencing sample was made of peripheral blood. Source of these receptors: a woman aged 55-70 years with active or convalescent COVID-19.

This chain joins TRBV19 and TRBJ1-2; 12 bases align to TRBD1. Losses at the gene ends were 4 bases for V and 5 bases for J; bases not matched to a gene: 5. Germline lookup yields CDR1 LNHDA and CDR2 SQIVND (reference sequence). The CDR3 spans 15 residues. CDR3 coding DNA: TGTGCCAGTAGTAATCCGGGACAGGGGGCTTATGGCTACACCTTC. Amino acids: CASSNPGQGAYGYTF.

In DNA form, the CDR3 reads TGCGCCAGCAGTAAGGACACGAACTATGGCTACACCTTC. It translates to CASSKDTNYGYTF. This chain joins TRBV10-1 and TRBJ1-2, with a possible D match to TRBD1 (5 bases). V shed 5 bases and J shed 2 bases, with 9 bases lying between them. CDR1 WNHNN and CDR2 SYGVQD come from the germline V gene (reference sequence). This CDR3 region has 13 residues.

The rearrangement links TRBV28 to TRBJ1-3; D not resolved. The CDR3 runs 16 residues. The V end was cut by 3 bases, the J end by 1 base, with 13 bases between. Germline V gives CDR1 MDHEN, CDR2 SYDVKM. The DNA for the CDR3 is TGTGCCAGCAGTTTTCGAGGGCCCGTATCTGGAAACACCATATATTTT. Protein: CASSFRGPVSGNTIYF.

This clone was seen ten or more times. This chain's CDR3 is CASSPRTSGGPRSYNEQFF. The CDR3 region has the DNA TGCGCCAGCAGCCCGAGGACTAGCGGGGGACCGCGCTCCTACAATGAGCAGTTCTTC. V gene TRBV5-1 combines with J gene TRBJ2-1, with 13 bases that match TRBD2. V gave up 4 bases and J gave up 0 bases; unmatched junction bases: 10. The CDR3 runs 19 residues. The germline gives CDR1 SGHRS, CDR2 YFSETQ.

The chain employs TRBV6-1 and TRBJ1-2; D uncertain. The germline CDR1 and CDR2 sequences are MNHNS and SASEGT. V was pared by 0 bases and J by 2 bases, with 10 bases between. The CDR3 is 15 residues long. CDR3 loop: CASSEANRANYGYTF. DNA of the CDR3: TGTGCCAGCAGTGAAGCAAACAGAGCAAACTATGGCTACACCTTC.

The rearrangement links TRBV29-1 to TRBJ1-2; TRBD1 matches 10 bases. J lost 2 bases, V lost 3 bases, and 3 bases had no gene match. The CDR3 has 14 residues. Germline CDR1 and CDR2: SQVTM and ANQGSEA. This chain's CDR3 is CSVEPGQGNYGYTF. CDR3 coding DNA: TGCAGCGTTGAGCCGGGACAGGGGAACTATGGCTACACCTTC.

V usage is TRBV4-1 and J usage is TRBJ2-1; maybe TRBD2 (5 bases). Trimming took off 2 bases at V and 9 bases at J, with 8 bases between the two ends. Germline V gene sequence: CDR1 MGHRA, CDR2 YSYEKL. This CDR3 is built from 12 residues. The CDR3 bases are TGCGCCAGCAGCCAAACTAGAGTTGAGCAGTTCTTC. This gives the protein CASSQTRVEQFF.

J is TRBJ1-2 and V is TRBV5-4; 7 nucleotides line up with TRBD1. Germline V gene sequence: CDR1 SGHNT, CDR2 YYREEE (reference sequence). The CDR3 covers 13 residues. J lost 6 bases, V lost 4 bases, and 6 bases had no gene match. The chain's CDR3 is CASSPITGDGYTF. CDR3 sequence (DNA): TGTGCCAGCAGCCCTATTACAGGGGATGGCTACACCTTC.

The chain employs TRBV5-1 and TRBJ2-2; 7 bases agree with TRBD1. CDR3 size: 16 residues. Per the germline V gene, CDR1 is SGHRS and CDR2 is YFSETQ. The V segment lost 0 bases and the J segment 9 bases; nucleotides outside the gene matches: 11. The CDR3 DNA is TGCGCCAGCAGCTTGGGAGGACAGGTGTCCGGTAGGGAGCTGTTTTTT. Translated: CASSLGGQVSGRELFF.

The V gene is TRBV7-2, the J gene TRBJ1-2; 7 nucleotides agree with TRBD1. V trimming: 1 base; J trimming: 4 bases; junction bases outside the gene matches: 6. The germline gives CDR1 SGHTA, CDR2 FQGNSA. The CDR3 consists of 15 residues. CDR3 in amino acids: CASSLDYRGGYGYTF. CDR3 coding DNA: TGTGCCAGCAGCTTAGATTACAGGGGTGGCTATGGCTACACCTTC. Full variable domain (remainder filled in from reference TRBV7-2 and TRBJ1-2): GAGVSQSPSNKVTEKGKDVELRCDPISGHTALYWYRQSLGQGLEFLIYFQGNSAPDKSGLPSDRFSAERTGGSVSTLTIQRTQQEDSAVYLCASSLDYRGGYGYTFGSGTRLTVV.

V gene TRBV5-1 combines with J gene TRBJ1-1, with a tentative D call TRBD1 (5 bases). CDR3 length: 14 amino acids. V was shortened by 4 bases and J by 0 bases, with 10 bases between the two germline ends. CDR1 SGHRS and CDR2 YFSETQ come from the germline V gene. The CDR3 protein is CASSTRAMNTEAFF. The CDR3 nucleotides are TGCGCCAGCAGCACCAGGGCAATGAACACTGAAGCTTTCTTT.

The V call is TRBV4-1, the J call TRBJ1-2; TRBD1 aligns across 7 bases. The V gene end was trimmed by 5 bases and the J gene end by 2 bases; junction bases not matched to a gene: 2. Per the germline V gene, CDR1 is MGHRA and CDR2 is YSYEKL. This CDR3 comprises 13 residues. This CDR3 reads CASSLTGNYGYTF. The CDR3 DNA reads TGCGCCAGCAGCTTGACAGGGAACTATGGCTACACCTTC.

J is TRBJ1-6 and V is TRBV5-5; 9 nucleotides line up with TRBD1. The CDR3 consists of 17 residues. CDR1 is SGHKS and CDR2 is YYEKEE in the germline V gene (reference sequence). V lost 4 bases, J lost 2 bases, and 7 bases stayed unmatched. CDR3 sequence reads: CASSLPDRGTYNSPLHF. CDR3 DNA: TGTGCCAGCAGCCTACCGGACAGGGGAACCTATAATTCACCCCTCCACTTT.

The V gene is TRBV5-1, the J gene TRBJ2-7; 7 nucleotides align to TRBD2. This CDR3 comprises 15 residues. V trimming: 9 bases; J trimming: 4 bases; junction bases outside the gene matches: 16. Germline-derived CDR1 and CDR2 are SGHRS and YFSETQ. The CDR3 coding sequence is TGCGCCACTGCAGCTTCCCTTGGCGGGGGTTACGAGCAGTACTTC. This encodes CATAASLGGGYEQYF.

The chain carries TRBV7-9 and TRBJ1-1, with 8 bases identical to TRBD1. The CDR3 spans 15 residues. In germline, CDR1 is SEHNR, CDR2 FQNEAQ (reference sequence). Trimming at V came to 5 bases and at J to 8 bases, leaving 13 bases not matched to a gene. The CDR3 DNA follows: TGTGCCAGCAGCCCCCGGGACAGGATTTTAACCGAAGCTTTCTTT. Its translation is CASSPRDRILTEAFF. Full variable domain (remainder filled in from reference TRBV7-9 and TRBJ1-1): DTGVSQNPRHKITKRGQNVTFRCDPISEHNRLYWYRQTLGQGPEFLTYFQNEAQLEKSRLLSDRFSAERPKGSFSTLEIQRTEQGDSAMYLCASSPRDRILTEAFFGQGTRLTVV.

The chain employs TRBV18 and TRBJ1-2, with TRBD1 matching over 7 bases. V lost 3 bases, J lost 2 bases, and 12 bases stayed unmatched. Germline loops: CDR1 KGHSH, CDR2 LQKENI. The CDR3 contains 17 residues. CDR3 nucleotide sequence: TGTGCCAGCTCACCTCAGAGGGGCGACAGGGCCAACTATGGCTACACCTTC. Its protein product is CASSPQRGDRANYGYTF. The variable domain in full, with the rest retrieved from reference TRBV18 and TRBJ1-2, is NAGVMQNPRHLVRRRGQEARLRCSPMKGHSHVYWYRQLPEEGLKFMVYLQKENIIDESGMPKERFSAEFPKEGPSILRIQQVVRGDSAAYFCASSPQRGDRANYGYTFGSGTRLTVV.

V usage is TRBV10-2 and J usage is TRBJ2-3; 10 nucleotides agree with TRBD2. This CDR3 contains 16 residues. CDR1 and CDR2 from the germline V gene are WSHSY and SAAADI. Unmatched junction bases numbered 9, after V lost 9 bases and J lost 0 bases. The CDR3 region has the DNA TGCGCCAGTACCGGGACTAGCGTCGCTAGCACAGATACGCAGTATTTT. It translates to CASTGTSVASTDTQYF.

The chain uses TRBV4-1 and TRBJ2-1; 8 nucleotides align to TRBD2. Germline V gene sequence: CDR1 MGHRA, CDR2 YSYEKL. The J segment lost 8 bases and the V segment lost 1 base, leaving 13 bases of the junction unmatched. The CDR3 sequence is 17 residues long. The CDR3 region is CASSQASGAGGVYEQFF. CDR3 in DNA: TGCGCCAGCAGCCAAGCAAGCGGGGCGGGGGGCGTATATGAGCAGTTCTTC.

This rearrangement joins TRBV5-1 to TRBJ1-1; possibly TRBD1 for D (5 bases). The germline V gene has CDR1 SGHRS and CDR2 YFSETQ. V dropped 4 bases and J dropped 1 base, with 17 bases sitting between them. CDR3 length: 16 amino acids. CDR3 DNA: TGCGCCAGCAGCCGACCAGACAGTTCGCCGAACACTGAAGCTTTCTTT. Translated, it gives CASSRPDSSPNTEAFF.

CDR3 coding DNA: TGCGCCAGCAGCTTAAGTATATCCACGGGAGCTAACTATGGCTACACCTTC. Encoded protein: CASSLSISTGANYGYTF. The chain has TRBV5-1 and TRBJ1-2; D is uncertain. This CDR3 spans 17 amino acids. From germline, CDR1 is SGHRS and CDR2 YFSETQ. The V gene lost 2 bases and the J gene lost 0 bases, with 17 bases spanning the gap.

This chain joins TRBV6-2 or TRBV6-3 and TRBJ2-6; 9 nucleotides align to TRBD1. There are 19 residues in the CDR3. Germline CDR1 is MNHEY and CDR2 is SVGEGT. V lost 1 base and J lost 0; bases outside the gene matches: 7. The CDR3 protein is CASSYLRDRATSGANVLTF. For the CDR3, the DNA is TGTGCCAGCAGTTACTTACGGGACAGGGCTACCTCTGGGGCCAACGTCCTGACTTTC.

This clone was picked up one time. One junction end does not reproduce the germline sequence, and a read error may be involved. The J gene is TRBJ2-7, the V gene TRBV7-7, with 8 bases aligning to TRBD2. CDR1 and CDR2 from the germline V gene are SSHAT and FNYEAQ (reference sequence). There are 14 residues in the CDR3. Here the CDR3 DNA reads TGTGCTAGCAGCCCGGGACTAGGGGACTACGAGCAGTACTTC. Amino acid sequence: CASSPGLGDYEQYF.